This T cell receptor beta chain was sequenced for a study of T cell responses to AZD1222 COVID-19 vaccine. Study results and caveats: It was only after the peak T cell response that any repertoires were sampled.

On this clone: The antigen is unknown.

V lost 9 bases to trimming and J lost 5 bases; unmatched junction nucleotides: 7. This CDR3 spans 13 amino acids. Germline CDR1 reads SEHNR; CDR2 reads FQNEAQ (reference sequence). The assay was immunoSEQ multiplex PCR, and TCRdb's table has in-frame clones only and misses some. The sample yields some 140,000 clones, approximately 90% seen once. The sequences come from peripheral blood, collected on day 0 of AZD1222 vaccination. The TCR originated in an adult in good health. The chain couples TRBV7-9 to TRBJ2-5, with TRBD2 matching over 9 bases. The DNA for the CDR3 is TGTGCCAGTGGGTCTAGCGGGGCGGAGACCCAGTACTTC. It is translated as CASGSSGAETQYF.